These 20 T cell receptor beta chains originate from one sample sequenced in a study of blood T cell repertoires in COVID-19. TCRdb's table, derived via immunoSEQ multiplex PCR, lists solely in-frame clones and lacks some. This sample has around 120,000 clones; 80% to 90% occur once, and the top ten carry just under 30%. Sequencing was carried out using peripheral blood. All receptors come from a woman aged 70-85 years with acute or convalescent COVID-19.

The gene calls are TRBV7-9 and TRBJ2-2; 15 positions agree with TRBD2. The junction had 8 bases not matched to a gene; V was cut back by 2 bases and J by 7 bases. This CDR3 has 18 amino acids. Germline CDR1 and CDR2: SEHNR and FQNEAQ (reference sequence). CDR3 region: CASSLYGTSGRRNGELFF. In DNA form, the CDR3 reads TGTGCCAGCAGCTTATATGGGACTAGCGGGAGGAGGAACGGGGAGCTGTTTTTT.

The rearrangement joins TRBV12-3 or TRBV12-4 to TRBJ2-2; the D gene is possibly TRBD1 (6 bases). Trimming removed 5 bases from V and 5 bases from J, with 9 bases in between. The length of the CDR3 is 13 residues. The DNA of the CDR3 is TGTGCCAGCAGTCGTGGACAGACCGGGGAGCTGTTTTTT. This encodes CASSRGQTGELFF.

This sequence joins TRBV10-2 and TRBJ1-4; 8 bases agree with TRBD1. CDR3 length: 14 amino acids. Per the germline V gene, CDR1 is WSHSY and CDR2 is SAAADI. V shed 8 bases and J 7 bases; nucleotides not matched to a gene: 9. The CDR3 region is CASGKQGGAEKLFF. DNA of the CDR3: TGCGCCAGCGGAAAACAGGGGGGAGCTGAAAAACTGTTTTTT.

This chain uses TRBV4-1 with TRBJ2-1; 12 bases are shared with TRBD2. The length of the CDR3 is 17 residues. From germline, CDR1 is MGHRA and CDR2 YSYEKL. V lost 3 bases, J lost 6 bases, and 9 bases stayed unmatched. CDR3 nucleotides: TGCGCCAGCAGCCAGCCAGGACTAGCGGGGTGGAGCAATGAGCAGTTCTTC. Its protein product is CASSQPGLAGWSNEQFF.

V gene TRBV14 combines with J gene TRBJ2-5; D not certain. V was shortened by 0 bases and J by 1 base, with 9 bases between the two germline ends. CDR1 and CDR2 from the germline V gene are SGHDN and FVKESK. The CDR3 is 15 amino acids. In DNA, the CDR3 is TGTGCCAGCAGCCAAGAACGCAGCGTCCAAGAGACCCAGTACTTC. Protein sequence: CASSQERSVQETQYF.

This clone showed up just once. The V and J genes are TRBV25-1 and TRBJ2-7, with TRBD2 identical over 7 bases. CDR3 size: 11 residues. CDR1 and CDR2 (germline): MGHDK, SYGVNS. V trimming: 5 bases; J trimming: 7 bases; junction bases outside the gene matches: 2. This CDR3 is CASSRTSEQYF. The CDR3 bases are TGTGCCAGCAGTCGGACTAGTGAGCAGTACTTC.

CDR3 in DNA: TGTGCCAGCAGTGAAGCCCGGGGTGGATGGACTGAAGCTTTCTTT. Encoded protein: CASSEARGGWTEAFF. The chain uses TRBV6-1 and TRBJ1-1; no clear D gene. The length of the CDR3 is 15 residues. Trimming shortened V by 0 bases and J by 5 bases, and 13 bases separated the two germline ends. The germline CDR1 and CDR2 sequences are MNHNS and SASEGT.

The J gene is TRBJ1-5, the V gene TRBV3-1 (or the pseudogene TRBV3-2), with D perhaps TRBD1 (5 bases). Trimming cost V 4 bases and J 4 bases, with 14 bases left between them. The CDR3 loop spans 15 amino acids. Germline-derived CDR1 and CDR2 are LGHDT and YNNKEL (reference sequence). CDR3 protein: CASSPRGAGNQPQHF. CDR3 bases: TGTGCCAGCAGCCCTCGCGGGGCAGGGAATCAGCCCCAGCATTTT.

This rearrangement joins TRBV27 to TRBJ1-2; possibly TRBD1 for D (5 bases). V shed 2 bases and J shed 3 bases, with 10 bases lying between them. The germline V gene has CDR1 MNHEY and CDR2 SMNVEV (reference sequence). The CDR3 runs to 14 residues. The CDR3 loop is CASSLGAEYYGYTF. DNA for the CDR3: TGTGCCAGCAGTTTAGGGGCAGAATACTATGGCTACACCTTC.

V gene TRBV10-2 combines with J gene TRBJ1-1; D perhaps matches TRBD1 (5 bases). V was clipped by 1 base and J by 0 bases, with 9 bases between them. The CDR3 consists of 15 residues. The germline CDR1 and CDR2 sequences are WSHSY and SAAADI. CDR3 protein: CASSEWSTVNTEAFF. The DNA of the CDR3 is TGCGCCAGCAGTGAGTGGTCGACAGTGAACACTGAAGCTTTCTTT.

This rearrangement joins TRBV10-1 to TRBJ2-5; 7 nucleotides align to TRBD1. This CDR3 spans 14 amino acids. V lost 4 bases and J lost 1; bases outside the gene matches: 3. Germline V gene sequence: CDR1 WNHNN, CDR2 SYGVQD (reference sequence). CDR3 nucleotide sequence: TGCGCCAGCAGTGCGGGACAGTCCCAAGAGACCCAGTACTTC. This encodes CASSAGQSQETQYF.

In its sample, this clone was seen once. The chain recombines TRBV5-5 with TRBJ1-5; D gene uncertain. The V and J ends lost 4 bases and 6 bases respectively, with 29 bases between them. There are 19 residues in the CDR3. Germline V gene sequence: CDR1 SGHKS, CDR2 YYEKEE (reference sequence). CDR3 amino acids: CASSRSSREGLRFGQPQHF. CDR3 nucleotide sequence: TGTGCCAGCAGCAGATCTTCCCGGGAAGGATTGAGGTTTGGTCAGCCCCAGCATTTT. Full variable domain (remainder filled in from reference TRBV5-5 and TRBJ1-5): DAGVTQSPTHLIKTRGQQVTLRCSPISGHKSVSWYQQVLGQGPQFIFQYYEKEERGRGNFPDRFSARQFPNYSSELNVNALLLGDSALYLCASSRSSREGLRFGQPQHFGDGTRLSIL.

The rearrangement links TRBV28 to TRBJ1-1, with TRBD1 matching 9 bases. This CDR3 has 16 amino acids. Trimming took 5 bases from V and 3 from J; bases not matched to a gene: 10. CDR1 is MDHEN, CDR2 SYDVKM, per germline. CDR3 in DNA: TGTGCCAGCAGTCTCCCTCCGGGACAGGGTGACACTGAAGCTTTCTTT. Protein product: CASSLPPGQGDTEAFF.

CDR3 DNA sequence: TGTGCCAGCAGCTCCACAGGGACAAGCTACGAGCAGTACTTC. This gives the protein CASSSTGTSYEQYF. The V call is TRBV6-1, the J call TRBJ2-7, with D possibly TRBD1 on 6 matching bases. CDR1 and CDR2 from the germline V gene are MNHNS and SASEGT. The CDR3 is 14 amino acids. Deletions cut 6 bases from V and 3 bases from J, with 15 bases between.

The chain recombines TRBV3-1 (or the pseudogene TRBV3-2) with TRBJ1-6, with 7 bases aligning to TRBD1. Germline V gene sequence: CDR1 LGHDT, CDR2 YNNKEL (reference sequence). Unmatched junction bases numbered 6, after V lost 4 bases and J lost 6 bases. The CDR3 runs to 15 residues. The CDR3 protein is CASSPSDRANSPLHF. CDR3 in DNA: TGTGCCAGCAGCCCGTCTGACAGGGCTAATTCACCCCTCCACTTT.

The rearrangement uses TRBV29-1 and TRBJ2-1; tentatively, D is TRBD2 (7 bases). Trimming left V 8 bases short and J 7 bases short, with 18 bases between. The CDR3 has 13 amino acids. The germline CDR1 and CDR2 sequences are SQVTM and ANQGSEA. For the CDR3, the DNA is TGCAGCCCGTCCCCGGGGGGCCGTAATGAGCAGTTCTTC. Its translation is CSPSPGGRNEQFF.

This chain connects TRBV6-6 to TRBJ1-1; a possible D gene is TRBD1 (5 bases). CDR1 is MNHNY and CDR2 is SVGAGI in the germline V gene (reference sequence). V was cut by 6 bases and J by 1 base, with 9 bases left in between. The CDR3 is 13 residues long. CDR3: CASRLDRNTEAFF. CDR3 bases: TGTGCCAGCAGACTCGACAGGAACACTGAAGCTTTCTTT.

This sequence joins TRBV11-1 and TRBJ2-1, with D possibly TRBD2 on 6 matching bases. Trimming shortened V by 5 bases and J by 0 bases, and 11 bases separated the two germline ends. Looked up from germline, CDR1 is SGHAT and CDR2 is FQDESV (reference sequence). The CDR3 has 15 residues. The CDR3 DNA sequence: TGTGCCAGCAGCCGGGGGTCCGGCTCCTACAATGAGCAGTTCTTC. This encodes CASSRGSGSYNEQFF.

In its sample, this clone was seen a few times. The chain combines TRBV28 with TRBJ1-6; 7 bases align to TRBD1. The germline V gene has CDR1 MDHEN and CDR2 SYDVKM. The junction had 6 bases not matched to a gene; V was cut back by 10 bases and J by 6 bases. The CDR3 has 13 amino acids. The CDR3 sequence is CATLGTANSPLHF. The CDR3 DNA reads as TGTGCCACTCTCGGGACAGCTAATTCACCCCTCCACTTT.

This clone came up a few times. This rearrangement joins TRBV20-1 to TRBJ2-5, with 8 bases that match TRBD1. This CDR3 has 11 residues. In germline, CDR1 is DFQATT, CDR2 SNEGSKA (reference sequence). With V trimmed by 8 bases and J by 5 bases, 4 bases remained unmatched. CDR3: CSSRQGETQYF. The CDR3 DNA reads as TGCAGTTCCAGACAGGGGGAGACCCAGTACTTC.